These 11 T cell receptor beta chains were sequenced from one sample in a study of technical replicates of blood from a few donors. The assay was immunoSEQ multiplex PCR, and TCRdb's table has in-frame clones only and misses some. The sample carries approximately 79,000 clones, approximately 95% recorded once. Sequencing used T cells isolated from PBMCs. The receptor source for this set is a human donor in good health.

V gene TRBV7-6 combines with J gene TRBJ2-7; D is possibly TRBD2 (7 bases). CDR1 and CDR2 (germline): SGHVS, FNYEAQ. The CDR3 has 17 amino acids. Deletions cut 1 base from V and 4 bases from J, with 20 bases between. CDR3 sequence (DNA): TGTGCCAGCAGCTTAGAGTCCCCCCCACAGGGAGGGTACGAGCAGTACTTC. Translation gives CASSLESPPQGGYEQYF.

V is TRBV11-2 and J is TRBJ2-7, with D perhaps TRBD2 (6 bases). CDR1 SGHAT and CDR2 FQNNGV come from the germline V gene. The CDR3 is made up of 13 amino acids. V was clipped by 6 bases and J by 4 bases, with 13 bases between them. The CDR3 region is CASRPPGVYEQYF. The CDR3 bases are TGTGCCAGCAGGCCCCCGGGGGTTTACGAGCAGTACTTC.

The rearrangement links TRBV2 to TRBJ2-5; 9 bases match TRBD2. Germline V CDR1 and CDR2: SNHLY, FYNNEI. Trimming took 3 bases from V and 5 from J; bases not matched to a gene: 7. The CDR3 totals 15 residues. CDR3 sequence: CASSDGREGRETQYF. CDR3 sequence (DNA): TGTGCCAGCAGTGACGGGCGGGAGGGCCGGGAGACCCAGTACTTC.

The chain recombines TRBV19 with TRBJ2-4; the match to TRBD1 covers 8 bases. This CDR3 contains 14 residues. V was clipped by 7 bases and J by 3 bases; unmatched bases: 5. CDR1 is LNHDA and CDR2 is SQIVND in the germline V gene (reference sequence). The CDR3 DNA is TGTGCCAGTACCCCCGGACAGGGCAAAAACATTCAGTACTTC. The encoded protein is CASTPGQGKNIQYF.

This sequence joins TRBV10-1 and TRBJ2-7; D ambiguous. The CDR3 is 11 amino acids. V lost 3 bases, J lost 3 bases, and 3 bases lay in between. Germline CDR1 WNHNN, CDR2 SYGVQD (reference sequence). Here the CDR3 DNA reads TGCGCCAGCAGTGACCACTACGAGCAGTACTTC. Its translation is CASSDHYEQYF.

This clone has a single count. The rearrangement joins TRBV11-2 to TRBJ2-7, with 8 bases that match TRBD2. This CDR3 contains 18 residues. Trimming at V came to 3 bases and at J to 4 bases, leaving 17 bases not matched to a gene. Germline V gives CDR1 SGHAT, CDR2 FQNNGV. CDR3 nucleotides: TGTGCCAGCAGCTTTGCCCTAGCGGGTACGTATGCTCTGTACGAGCAGTACTTC. Encoded protein: CASSFALAGTYALYEQYF.

The rearrangement joins TRBV6-1 to TRBJ1-3, with a tentative D call TRBD1 (5 bases). Germline V gene data show CDR1 as MNHNS and CDR2 as SASEGT. The V and J ends lost 1 base and 3 bases respectively, with 13 bases between them. This CDR3 has 16 residues. The CDR3 coding sequence is TGTGCCAGCAGTGAAGGGGTAGGGGCTATTGGAAACACCATATATTTT. Protein product: CASSEGVGAIGNTIYF.

The J gene is TRBJ1-1, the V gene TRBV27, with no clear D. The length of the CDR3 is 15 residues. V shed 5 bases and J shed 1 base, with 14 bases lying between them. From germline, CDR1 is MNHEY and CDR2 SMNVEV (reference sequence). The CDR3 nucleotides read TGTGCCAGCAGTGTCTCAGACGGGAAGAACACTGAAGCTTTCTTT. Translation gives CASSVSDGKNTEAFF.

The rearrangement links TRBV6-5 to TRBJ2-2; D gene unclear. Germline V lookup: CDR1 MNHEY, CDR2 SVGAGI. The CDR3 length is 14 residues. V was pared by 7 bases and J by 1 base, with 10 bases between. CDR3 nucleotide sequence: TGTGCCAGCACGCCAACGGGGAACACCGGGGAGCTGTTTTTT. It encodes CASTPTGNTGELFF.

The chain carries TRBV6-5 and TRBJ1-1; D unresolved. Trimming stripped 3 bases from V and 0 bases from J, with 8 bases between. The CDR3 has 14 residues. CDR1 and CDR2 (germline): MNHEY, SVGAGI. In DNA form, the CDR3 reads TGTGCCAGCAGTTATTCCGGGATGAACACTGAAGCTTTCTTT. It specifies CASSYSGMNTEAFF.

The chain couples TRBV10-3 to TRBJ1-2; no firm D call. The CDR3 consists of 12 residues. Germline CDR1 ENHRY, CDR2 SYGVKD. Trimming removed 3 bases at V and 5 bases at J, with 7 bases between. The CDR3 region has the DNA TGTGCCATCAGTGAAAATTCGTATGGCTACACCTTC. Its translation: CAISENSYGYTF.